The 15 T cell receptor beta chains given below trace back to one sample, sequenced in a study of T-cell reconstitution after alpha-beta-depleted transplantation in children. The TCRbeta library incorporated unique molecular identifiers. TCRdb reprocessed the PCR reads with MiXCR, giving one entry per CDR3 protein. The sample has about 200,000 distinct CDR3 sequences; 13% to 15% are singletons. The specimen comprised PBMCs from the stem cell graft donor, sampled from the stem cell graft. Receptors were obtained from a human donor who donated a stem cell graft to a child with acute lymphoblastic leukemia.

The CDR3 protein is CASSQERQGYEQYF. In nucleotides, the CDR3 is TGTGCCAGCAGCCAAGAACGTCAGGGGTACGAGCAGTACTTC. V and J are TRBV4-2 and TRBJ2-7; D perhaps matches TRBD1 (6 bases). Trimming stripped 0 bases from V and 4 bases from J, with 10 bases between. The CDR3 length is 14 residues. Germline CDR1 and CDR2: LGHNA and YNFKEQ.

Many counts were recorded for this clonotype. The chain joins TRBV12-3 or TRBV12-4 to TRBJ1-1, with D possibly matching TRBD1 (6 bases). The CDR3 consists of 13 residues. With 5 bases removed from V and 10 bases from J, the gap between germline ends came to 17 bases. As DNA, the CDR3 is TGTGCCAGCAGTGGCGAGCGGGGGCTAGGAGCTTTCTTT. Translated, it gives CASSGERGLGAFF.

This clonotype has only a few counts. V gene TRBV2 combines with J gene TRBJ1-2; 7 nucleotides match TRBD1. Germline V gene sequence: CDR1 SNHLY, CDR2 FYNNEI. After removal of 5 bases from V and 8 bases from J, the junction contained 8 bases not matched to a gene. The CDR3 sequence is 13 residues long. CDR3: CASSRTGYEGYTF. CDR3 nucleotides: TGTGCCAGCAGTCGGACAGGCTACGAAGGCTACACCTTC.

In regard to this clonotype: A clone one base away is much larger, so this may be a read error. The chain couples TRBV3-1 to TRBJ2-7, with no clear D. The CDR3 consists of 13 residues. Germline V gives CDR1 LGHDT, CDR2 YNNKEL (reference sequence). The CDR3 protein is CASSKDESNEQYF. DNA for the CDR3: TGTGCCAGCAGCAAAGATGAAAGCAACGAGCAGTACTTC.

This clonotype turned up a few times. V gene TRBV11-3 combines with J gene TRBJ2-1, with D maybe TRBD1 (7 bases). In germline, CDR1 is SGHNT, CDR2 YENEEA. V gave up 5 bases and J gave up 4 bases, with 15 bases separating them. CDR3 size: 15 residues. The CDR3 protein is CASSRAGQSYNEQFF. In DNA, the CDR3 is TGTGCCAGCAGCCGCGCGGGACAGTCTTACAATGAGCAGTTCTTC.

This clonotype was counted many times. The genes are TRBV10-3 and TRBJ1-5; D not certain. The CDR3 runs to 14 residues. CDR1 ENHRY and CDR2 SYGVKD come from the germline V gene. The V and J ends lost 3 bases and 0 bases respectively, with 6 bases between them. Written as DNA, the CDR3 is TGTGCCATCAGTGATCAAATTAGCAATCAGCCCCAGCATTTT. Protein: CAISDQISNQPQHF.

This clonotype was counted only a few times. V is TRBV4-1 and J is TRBJ2-5; 8 positions match TRBD2. With 0 bases clipped from V and 9 bases from J, the junction kept 9 bases outside the gene matches. The CDR3 totals 15 residues. The germline CDR1 and CDR2 sequences are MGHRA and YSYEKL. CDR3 nucleotide sequence: TGCGCCAGCAGCCAAGAAGGCAGCGGGAGAGGTTCCCAGTACTTC. Its translation: CASSQEGSGRGSQYF.

This clonotype has at least ten counts. This chain links TRBV10-3 with TRBJ2-7; D might be TRBD2 (6 bases). CDR3 length: 14 amino acids. Germline CDR1 and CDR2: ENHRY and SYGVKD. V lost 10 bases to trimming and J lost 2 bases, with 18 bases between them. The CDR3 region is CATSSDHPPYEQYF. The CDR3 nucleotides read TGTGCCACATCTAGCGACCATCCGCCCTACGAGCAGTACTTC.

This clonotype occurred many times. The chain combines TRBV2 with TRBJ1-5; D call uncertain. CDR3 length: 13 amino acids. V was clipped by 4 bases and J by 3 bases, with 7 bases between them. Germline-derived CDR1 and CDR2 are SNHLY and FYNNEI. For the CDR3, the DNA is TGTGCCAGCAGTGTGGCTGTCAATCAGCCCCAGCATTTT. Amino acids: CASSVAVNQPQHF.

This clonotype showed up many times. This sequence joins TRBV5-1 and TRBJ2-1; weak D call: TRBD2 (6 bases). The CDR3 is 15 amino acids. The germline V gene has CDR1 SGHRS and CDR2 YFSETQ. Trimming shortened V by 4 bases and J by 3 bases, and 14 bases separated the two germline ends. CDR3 nucleotide sequence: TGCGCCAGCAGCCTCACGCGGGGATACTACAATGAGCAGTTCTTC. Translation: CASSLTRGYYNEQFF.

In its sample, this clonotype was seen a few times. The rearrangement links TRBV5-1 to TRBJ2-2; tentative D call: TRBD1 (6 bases). V lost 1 base, J lost 5 bases, and 15 bases lay in between. The germline gives CDR1 SGHRS, CDR2 YFSETQ. The CDR3 consists of 16 residues. This CDR3 is CASSLSSQTGTGELFF. The CDR3 DNA sequence: TGCGCCAGCAGCTTGTCGTCCCAGACAGGAACCGGGGAGCTGTTTTTT. The full variable domain, completed using reference TRBV5-1 and TRBJ2-2, is KAGVTQTPRYLIKTRGQQVTLSCSPISGHRSVSWYQQTPGQGLQFLFEYFSETQRNKGNFPGRFSGRQFSNSRSEMNVSTLELGDSALYLCASSLSSQTGTGELFFGEGSRLTVL.

This clonotype was recorded at least ten times. The genes are TRBV6-1 and TRBJ2-7, with D perhaps matching TRBD2 (6 bases). Germline V CDR1 and CDR2: MNHNS, SASEGT. The CDR3 sequence is 12 residues long. The ends were cut back, 10 bases at V and 5 bases at J, with 15 bases in the middle. For the CDR3, the DNA is TGTGCCATACAGCCTTGGACTAACGAGCAGTACTTC. As protein: CAIQPWTNEQYF.

This clonotype was recorded many times. The chain combines TRBV9 with TRBJ2-5, with a weak D call TRBD2 (6 bases). Looked up from germline, CDR1 is SGDLS and CDR2 is YYNGEE. V was cut by 2 bases and J by 3 bases, with 14 bases left in between. The CDR3 is 15 amino acids. For the CDR3, the DNA is TGTGCCAGCAGCGTCTCCGGACGGGGGAAAGAGACCCAGTACTTC. It is translated as CASSVSGRGKETQYF.

Ten or more counts support this clonotype. The V gene is TRBV10-3, the J gene TRBJ2-7; 7 bases fit TRBD1. The CDR3 extends over 16 amino acids. The V gene end was trimmed by 3 bases and the J gene end by 2 bases; junction bases not matched to a gene: 10. Germline CDR1 ENHRY, CDR2 SYGVKD. The chain's CDR3 is CAISDPKTGPPYEQYF. CDR3 in DNA: TGTGCCATCAGTGACCCGAAGACAGGGCCTCCCTACGAGCAGTACTTC.

The genes are TRBV11-3 and TRBJ2-5; tentative D call: TRBD1 (5 bases). V shed 5 bases and J shed 4 bases, with 14 bases lying between them. Germline values: CDR1 SGHNT, CDR2 YENEEA. This CDR3 comprises 14 residues. This chain's CDR3 is CASSPRAGPETQYF. The CDR3 DNA is TGTGCCAGCAGCCCTCGGGCAGGGCCAGAGACCCAGTACTTC.